The subject of this entry is one T cell receptor beta chain. Its target is unknown. This specimen comes from a study of shared clonotypes between healthy human individuals. The study's findings and limits: Incompleteness in sorted-subset sequencing, despite large depth, was shown by rarefaction.

Researchers divided each subset's genomic DNA evenly across several immunoSEQ plates. The input for sorted-subset replicate PCRs was around 200 ng DNA, 30,000 or so T cell genomes. Here immunoSEQ multiplex PCR was the method, and the copy in TCRdb shows in-frame clones only, minus some. Here the sample spans about 2.4 million clones, 80% to 95% being singletons. This receptor was identified in a man younger than 35 in good health. Some clones in this sample may be carry-over from other donors' samples. Sequencing was performed on naive CD4+ T cells from PBMCs. Subset defined: CD45RA+ positively selected.

CDR3 coding DNA: TGTGCCATCAGACCCGGGGGGGGAGGTCAGCCCCAGCATTTT. Its protein product is CAIRPGGGGQPQHF. This chain joins TRBV10-3 and TRBJ1-5; TRBD1 is a possible D gene (5 bases). The CDR3 totals 14 residues. The ends were cut back, 6 bases at V and 6 bases at J, with 15 bases in the middle. Looked up from germline, CDR1 is ENHRY and CDR2 is SYGVKD.